This entry lists 21 T cell receptor beta chains sequenced from one sample in a study of CD8+ T cells in alopecia areata (dated by TCRdb to the late 2010s). The intended sense of this specimen's time point label: baseline before oral tofacitinib. Library creation used the immunoSEQ multiplex PCR assay. To provide template for TCR sequencing, every sample had RNA extracted and reverse transcribed into cDNA. TCRdb took this table from immuneACCESS and kept in-frame rearrangements with V and J called. Such tables lack part of the clones; where checked against another copy, unresolved V genes explain under half of the gap, and the rest is unexplained. The sample table shows around 140,000 clones, and about 47% are seen once. The ten largest account for approximately 0.99% of the sample. The source was CD4+ T cells sorted from blood, collected at week 0. Receptors originate from a human donor with alopecia areata.

The V gene is TRBV30, the J gene TRBJ2-4; D unresolved. The CDR3 runs 14 residues. Trimming took 1 base from V and 0 from J, leaving 7 bases between them. Germline assignment: CDR1 GTSNPN and CDR2 SVGIG (reference sequence). The CDR3 DNA reads TGTGCCTGGAGTGCACTCCAAGCCAAAAACATTCAGTACTTC. It is translated as CAWSALQAKNIQYF.

This chain joins TRBV18 and TRBJ1-5; possibly TRBD1 for D (5 bases). Germline V gene sequence: CDR1 KGHSH, CDR2 LQKENI. With 8 bases removed from V and 3 bases from J, the gap between germline ends came to 11 bases. The CDR3 totals 13 residues. This chain's CDR3 is CASRTDNNQPQHF. The CDR3 region has the DNA TGTGCCAGCAGGACGGACAACAATCAGCCCCAGCATTTT.

The rearrangement uses TRBV6-5 and TRBJ1-1; tentative D call: TRBD1 (6 bases). CDR3 size: 15 residues. The germline V and J ends were trimmed by 4 bases and 3 bases, with 15 bases remaining between them. Germline assignment: CDR1 MNHEY and CDR2 SVGAGI. For the CDR3, the DNA is TGTGCCAGCAGTTTGGGGGGGGCGCTGGACACTGAAGCTTTCTTT. It specifies CASSLGGALDTEAFF.

This clone occurred a few times. The chain is built from TRBV29-1 and TRBJ1-4; D remains ambiguous. Between the trimmed V and J ends, which lost 7 bases and 5 bases, there was a span of 8 bases. The CDR3 is made up of 11 amino acids. Germline V gene sequence: CDR1 SQVTM, CDR2 ANQGSEA. CDR3 loop: CSATGNEKLFF. The CDR3 DNA reads TGCAGCGCTACGGGGAATGAAAAACTGTTTTTT.

The chain is built from TRBV10-3 and TRBJ2-3; 10 bases align to TRBD2. The CDR3 consists of 15 residues. The V and J ends lost 8 bases and 2 bases, in that order; junction bases with no gene match: 7. Germline loops: CDR1 ENHRY, CDR2 SYGVKD. This CDR3 is CAIGTSANPTDTQYF. In DNA form, the CDR3 reads TGTGCCATCGGGACTAGCGCAAACCCCACAGATACGCAGTATTTT.

The J gene is TRBJ2-5, the V gene TRBV9; no clear D gene. The end of the DNA is better explained by TRBJ2-7, so the J call may be wrong. This CDR3 has 15 residues. Germline V gives CDR1 SGDLS, CDR2 YYNGEE. The CDR3 DNA reads as TGTGCCAGCAGCGTAGCTTCTGTGAGCTCCTACGAGCAGTACTTC. It codes for CASSVASVSSYEQYF.

The chain is built from TRBV28 and TRBJ2-3; D gene ambiguous. Germline V gene data show CDR1 as MDHEN and CDR2 as SYDVKM. Deletions cut 4 bases from V and 7 bases from J, with 9 bases between. CDR3 length: 12 amino acids. CDR3 residues: CASSWERNTQYF. The DNA of the CDR3 is TGTGCCAGCAGTTGGGAACGGAATACGCAGTATTTT.

The chain employs TRBV5-4 and TRBJ2-7; D uncertain. Trimming pared 0 bases from V and 0 bases from J, leaving 7 bases between. This CDR3 has 14 amino acids. CDR1 and CDR2 (germline): SGHNT, YYREEE (reference sequence). CDR3 residues: CASSLESSSYEQYF. The DNA for the CDR3 is TGTGCCAGCAGCTTGGAGAGCAGCTCCTACGAGCAGTACTTC. The variable domain in full, completed from reference TRBV5-4 and TRBJ2-7, reads ETGVTQSPTHLIKTRGQQVTLRCSSQSGHNTVSWYQQALGQGPQFIFQYYREEENGRGNFPPRFSGLQFPNYSSELNVNALELDDSALYLCASSLESSSYEQYFGPGTRLTVT.

The chain has TRBV30 and TRBJ1-1; D is unresolved. CDR1 is GTSNPN, CDR2 SVGIG, per germline (reference sequence). The V and J ends lost 4 bases and 5 bases respectively, with 14 bases between them. The length of the CDR3 is 13 residues. The CDR3 sequence is CAWKKGRPTEAFF. The CDR3 DNA is TGTGCCTGGAAAAAAGGACGTCCGACTGAAGCTTTCTTT. Full variable domain (remainder filled in from reference TRBV30 and TRBJ1-1): SQTIHQWPATLVQPVGSPLSLECTVEGTSNPNLYWYRQAAGRGLQLLFYSVGIGQISSEVPQNLSASRPQDRQFILSSKKLLLSDSGFYLCAWKKGRPTEAFFGQGTRLTVV.

The table lists this clone with a count of one. The chain is built from TRBV9 and TRBJ2-5; a weak D match, TRBD2 (5 bases). This CDR3 is built from 12 residues. CDR1 is SGDLS, CDR2 YYNGEE, per germline. Trimming shortened V by 4 bases and J by 5 bases, and 9 bases separated the two germline ends. The CDR3 DNA sequence: TGTGCCAGCAGCAGTAGCGAGGAGACCCAGTACTTC. This gives the protein CASSSSEETQYF.

The gene calls are TRBV5-4 and TRBJ2-4; 7 nucleotides match TRBD2. The CDR3 is 14 amino acids. Per germline, CDR1 SGHNT and CDR2 YYREEE (reference sequence). The V gene end was trimmed by 3 bases and the J gene end by 6 bases; junction bases not matched to a gene: 6. In DNA, the CDR3 is TGTGCCAGCAGCTCCTGGGGGGGAGTAAACATTCAGTACTTC. Amino acid sequence: CASSSWGGVNIQYF.

This sequence joins TRBV11-2 and TRBJ1-2; D is possibly TRBD1 (6 bases). V shed 5 bases and J shed 2 bases, with 9 bases lying between them. CDR1 and CDR2 (germline): SGHAT, FQNNGV. The CDR3 runs to 13 residues. CDR3 protein: CASSQDRNYGYTF. In DNA form, the CDR3 reads TGTGCCAGCAGCCAAGACAGGAACTATGGCTACACCTTC.

This rearrangement joins TRBV28 to TRBJ1-5, with D uncertain. CDR3 length: 12 residues. Per germline, CDR1 MDHEN and CDR2 SYDVKM. V lost 2 bases and J 7 bases, leaving 6 bases between the germline ends. The CDR3 loop reads CASSLPGQPQHF. The CDR3 coding sequence is TGTGCCAGCAGTTTACCGGGGCAGCCCCAGCATTTT.

In this sample, this clone turned up many times. This chain connects TRBV27 to TRBJ2-7, with D uncertain. The CDR3 has 17 amino acids. CDR1 and CDR2 (germline): MNHEY, SMNVEV (reference sequence). The V end was cut by 2 bases, the J end by 1 base, with 18 bases between. This CDR3 is CASSLVPIGRGSYEQYF. The DNA of the CDR3 is TGTGCCAGCAGTTTAGTCCCCATCGGAAGAGGTTCCTACGAGCAGTACTTC.

The CDR3 loop reads CASSWAQETQYF. In nucleotides, the CDR3 is TGCGCCAGCAGCTGGGCCCAAGAGACCCAGTACTTC. This rearrangement joins TRBV5-1 to TRBJ2-5; D unresolved. From germline, CDR1 is SGHRS and CDR2 YFSETQ. V shed 3 bases and J shed 1 base, with 4 bases lying between them. The CDR3 is 12 amino acids.

This clone was seen only a few times. V gene TRBV7-6 combines with J gene TRBJ2-5; 8 nucleotides line up with TRBD2. Unmatched junction bases numbered 9, after V lost 7 bases and J lost 2 bases. This CDR3 spans 15 amino acids. Germline V gives CDR1 SGHVS, CDR2 FNYEAQ. The CDR3 loop is CASNVGLAGQETQYF. CDR3 DNA sequence: TGTGCCAGCAACGTGGGGCTAGCGGGTCAAGAGACCCAGTACTTC. Based on the CDR3 plus reference TRBV7-6 and TRBJ2-5, the full variable domain is GAGVSQSPRYKVTKRGQDVALRCDPISGHVSLYWYRQALGQGPEFLTYFNYEAQQDKSGLPNDRFSAERPEGSISTLTIQRTEQRDSAMYRCASNVGLAGQETQYFGPGTRLLVL.

CDR3 sequence: CSVEPTDSQETQYF. In DNA, the CDR3 is TGCAGCGTTGAGCCTACAGATTCCCAAGAGACCCAGTACTTC. V is TRBV29-1 and J is TRBJ2-5; no clear D gene. The CDR3 contains 14 residues. With 3 bases removed from V and 1 base from J, the gap between germline ends came to 12 bases. Germline CDR1 SQVTM, CDR2 ANQGSEA.

This clone was picked up a small number of times. The CDR3 here is CASSTPLTGGLGPQHF. The CDR3 bases are TGTGCCAGCAGCACCCCCCTAACAGGGGGTTTGGGTCCCCAGCATTTT. This chain joins TRBV28 and TRBJ1-5; the match to TRBD1 covers 8 bases. Unmatched junction bases numbered 17, after V lost 6 bases and J lost 10 bases. This CDR3 region has 16 residues. The germline CDR1 and CDR2 sequences are MDHEN and SYDVKM.

The gene calls are TRBV25-1 and TRBJ1-5; no definite D call. The V gene's germline CDR1 is MGHDK and CDR2 SYGVNS. The V end was cut by 4 bases, the J end by 4 bases, with 14 bases between. The CDR3 totals 15 residues. The CDR3 reads CASSAPGRSNQPQHF. CDR3 DNA sequence: TGTGCCAGCAGTGCCCCCGGCAGGTCGAATCAGCCCCAGCATTTT.

The genes are TRBV6-5 and TRBJ2-7, with TRBD1 identical over 9 bases. The V gene end was trimmed by 6 bases and the J gene end by 7 bases; junction bases not matched to a gene: 13. The CDR3 has 15 residues. The germline V gene has CDR1 MNHEY and CDR2 SVGAGI. The CDR3 loop reads CASSTPGDRVREQYF. In DNA, the CDR3 is TGTGCCAGCAGCACCCCCGGGGACAGGGTGAGGGAGCAGTACTTC.

The V call is TRBV25-1, the J call TRBJ2-3, with 12 bases fitting TRBD2. V lost 7 bases and J lost 2; bases outside the gene matches: 10. This CDR3 comprises 17 residues. CDR1 MGHDK and CDR2 SYGVNS come from the germline V gene. CDR3 residues: CASKESRTSGITDTQYF. The CDR3 bases are TGTGCCAGCAAAGAGAGTCGGACTAGCGGGATCACAGATACGCAGTATTTT.